The 21 T cell receptor beta chains below all came from one sample that was sequenced in a study of CD8 T cells in ankylosing spondylitis. TCRdb re-called the 5' RACE reads through MiXCR, storing one row per CDR3 protein. The sample yields about 240,000 distinct CDR3 sequences, around 7.8% seen once. The sample was blood, either unsorted or a sorted T cell fraction (not recorded which). The receptors were sampled from a male donor with ankylosing spondylitis or in good health (not recorded which).

The V call is TRBV6-5, the J call TRBJ2-7, with D possibly TRBD2 on 6 matching bases. The CDR3 is made up of 14 amino acids. The V end lost 2 bases, the J end lost 5 bases, and 13 bases lay between the germline ends. Germline V lookup: CDR1 MNHEY, CDR2 SVGAGI. CDR3 bases: TGTGCCAGCAGTTACAGCGGGCGGTATGACGAGCAGTACTTC. This translates into CASSYSGRYDEQYF.

Ten or more counts support this clonotype. DNA for the CDR3: TGTGCCAGCAGCTTTAATAGCGGAGGGACAGGAATCAATGAGCAGTTCTTC. Amino acid sequence: CASSFNSGGTGINEQFF. The rearrangement uses TRBV7-2 and TRBJ2-1; TRBD1 matches 8 bases. The CDR3 consists of 17 residues. In germline, CDR1 is SGHTA, CDR2 FQGNSA. After removal of 3 bases from V and 6 bases from J, the junction contained 13 bases not matched to a gene.

This clonotype was recorded at least ten times. This rearrangement joins TRBV5-1 to TRBJ2-3; the D gene could be TRBD1 or TRBD2 (5 bases each). The germline V and J ends were trimmed by 0 bases and 2 bases, with 10 bases remaining between them. CDR1 is SGHRS and CDR2 is YFSETQ in the germline V gene. The CDR3 is made up of 15 amino acids. The CDR3: CASSLDGANTDTQYF. The CDR3 DNA reads TGCGCCAGCAGCTTGGACGGGGCTAACACAGATACGCAGTATTTT.

This clonotype has ten or more counts. The chain is built from TRBV29-1 and TRBJ1-2; weak D call: TRBD1 (5 bases). The V gene lost 3 bases and the J gene lost 2 bases, with 7 bases spanning the gap. CDR3 length: 12 amino acids. Looked up from germline, CDR1 is SQVTM and CDR2 is ANQGSEA. This CDR3 reads CSVETVNYGYTF. The CDR3 region has the DNA TGCAGCGTTGAGACAGTAAACTATGGCTACACCTTC.

The gene calls are TRBV28 and TRBJ1-2, with 8 nucleotides matching TRBD1. Germline-derived CDR1 and CDR2 are MDHEN and SYDVKM. The CDR3 runs 13 residues. V was clipped by 5 bases and J by 4 bases; unmatched bases: 3. CDR3 nucleotides: TGTGCCAGCAGTCAACAGGGGGTCTATGGCTACACCTTC. Protein product: CASSQQGVYGYTF.

This clonotype has a count of ten or more. The chain employs TRBV12-3 or TRBV12-4 and TRBJ2-1, with D perhaps TRBD1 (6 bases). Between the trimmed V and J ends, which lost 1 base and 7 bases, there was a span of 11 bases. There are 14 residues in the CDR3. The CDR3 protein is CASSLGGRPNEQFF. The CDR3 DNA follows: TGTGCCAGCAGTTTAGGGGGGCGACCGAATGAGCAGTTCTTC.

The chain combines TRBV20-1 with TRBJ2-5; D is tentatively TRBD1 or TRBD2 (5 bases each). The CDR3 loop spans 13 amino acids. V shed 3 bases and J shed 1 base, with 9 bases lying between them. Germline CDR1 DFQATT, CDR2 SNEGSKA (reference sequence). CDR3 in amino acids: CSASEGSQETQYF. The CDR3 coding sequence is TGCAGTGCTAGCGAGGGGAGCCAAGAGACCCAGTACTTC.

This clonotype came up a few times. V is TRBV20-1 and J is TRBJ2-6; D remains ambiguous. Germline CDR1 DFQATT, CDR2 SNEGSKA (reference sequence). This CDR3 comprises 11 residues. Trimming took off 6 bases at V and 4 bases at J, with 4 bases between the two ends. CDR3 region: CSAAGANVLTF. CDR3 nucleotides: TGCAGTGCCGCGGGGGCCAACGTCCTGACTTTC.

In this sample, this clonotype turned up many times. CDR3 in DNA: TGTGCCAGCAGGCCCCCGGGACAAAGAGGATATGGCTACACCTTC. Residues: CASRPPGQRGYGYTF. The V gene is TRBV7-2, the J gene TRBJ1-2, with D possibly TRBD1 on 6 matching bases. The germline CDR1 and CDR2 sequences are SGHTA and FQGNSA. The germline V and J ends were trimmed by 6 bases and 5 bases, with 19 bases remaining between them. The CDR3 has 15 residues.

This clonotype showed up just a few times. The V gene is TRBV6-5, the J gene TRBJ1-4; D uncertain. The CDR3 has 15 amino acids. V was trimmed by 2 bases and J by 4 bases, leaving 11 bases between them. The germline V gene encodes CDR1 MNHEY and CDR2 SVGAGI. CDR3 in DNA: TGTGCCAGCAGTTACGTGCGGGCCGGTAATGAAAAACTGTTTTTT. It encodes CASSYVRAGNEKLFF.

This chain links TRBV11-2 with TRBJ2-5, with 11 bases aligning to TRBD1. The CDR3 has 14 residues. Germline CDR1 and CDR2: SGHAT and FQNNGV. V lost 5 bases and J lost 10; bases outside the gene matches: 9. CDR3 region: CASSRVRDRGNQYF. CDR3 nucleotide sequence: TGTGCCAGCAGCCGAGTCCGGGACAGGGGGAACCAGTACTTC.

The V call is TRBV12-3 or TRBV12-4, the J call TRBJ1-1, with a possible D match to TRBD1 (5 bases). The CDR3 runs 12 residues. The V end was cut by 4 bases, the J end by 11 bases, with 14 bases between. The CDR3 loop is CASSSSGGEAFF. CDR3 nucleotides: TGTGCCAGCAGTTCCTCGGGGGGGGAGGCTTTCTTT.

This clonotype was counted at least ten times. V is TRBV20-1 and J is TRBJ1-1; D may be TRBD1 (6 bases). CDR3 length equals 15 residues. With 4 bases removed from V and 3 bases from J, the gap between germline ends came to 18 bases. Germline lookup yields CDR1 DFQATT and CDR2 SNEGSKA (reference sequence). The CDR3 DNA reads TGCAGTGCTATCAACTCCAGGGGATCTCACACTGAAGCTTTCTTT. The encoded protein is CSAINSRGSHTEAFF.

This chain joins TRBV7-2 and TRBJ1-1; D is possibly TRBD1 (6 bases). The CDR3 extends over 17 amino acids. The germline gives CDR1 SGHTA, CDR2 FQGNSA. Trimming stripped 1 base from V and 6 bases from J, with 21 bases between. CDR3 nucleotide sequence: TGTGCCAGCAGCTTAGGGACCCCAAACAGGGTTTGGGCTGAAGCTTTCTTT. The encoded protein is CASSLGTPNRVWAEAFF.

This clonotype was found many times. The rearrangement uses TRBV25-1 and TRBJ2-2; D is perhaps TRBD1 (6 bases). Trimming pared 6 bases from V and 5 bases from J, leaving 16 bases between. This CDR3 is built from 15 residues. Germline V gene lookup returns CDR1 MGHDK and CDR2 SYGVNS. As DNA, the CDR3 is TGTGCCAGCAGCAGGGACATTGGAGGAACCGGGGAGCTGTTTTTT. Amino acids: CASSRDIGGTGELFF.

This clonotype was seen many times. The chain carries TRBV20-1 and TRBJ2-6, with a weak D call TRBD1 (5 bases). Looked up from germline, CDR1 is DFQATT and CDR2 is SNEGSKA (reference sequence). The CDR3 totals 15 residues. V was shortened by 5 bases and J by 0 bases, with 11 bases between the two germline ends. The CDR3: CSAPTQGSGANVLTF. In nucleotides, the CDR3 is TGCAGTGCTCCAACTCAGGGCTCTGGGGCCAACGTCCTGACTTTC.

Many counts were recorded for this clonotype. This sequence joins TRBV6-2 or TRBV6-3 and TRBJ1-5, with 7 bases aligning to TRBD1. Germline V CDR1 and CDR2: MNHEY, SVGEGT. This CDR3 has 14 residues. Germline trimming cut 6 bases from V and 9 bases from J; bases unmatched to any gene: 11. CDR3 in amino acids: CASSPPTGFSPQHF. Here the CDR3 DNA reads TGTGCCAGCAGCCCCCCGACAGGGTTCTCGCCCCAGCATTTT.

In this sample, this clonotype turned up many times. This sequence joins TRBV29-1 and TRBJ1-4, with D perhaps TRBD1 (5 bases). The CDR3 loop spans 14 amino acids. CDR1 is SQVTM and CDR2 is ANQGSEA in the germline V gene. Trimming cost V 0 bases and J 11 bases, with 16 bases left between them. This CDR3 reads CSVEDQDKPGKLFF. The CDR3 DNA follows: TGCAGCGTTGAAGATCAGGACAAACCCGGGAAACTGTTTTTT. Variable domain in full (rest from reference TRBV29-1 and TRBJ1-4): SAVISQKPSRDICQRGTSLTIQCQVDSQVTMMFWYRQQPGQSLTLIATANQGSEATYESGFVIDKFPISRPNLTFSTLTVSNMSPEDSSIYLCSVEDQDKPGKLFFGSGTQLSVL.

The table lists this clonotype with many counts. The V gene is TRBV5-1, the J gene TRBJ1-3; 10 bases are shared with TRBD1. The CDR3 length is 17 residues. After removal of 4 bases from V and 0 bases from J, the junction contained 7 bases not matched to a gene. The germline gives CDR1 SGHRS, CDR2 YFSETQ. The CDR3 nucleotides are TGCGCCAGCAGCGATGGGACAGGGGCCCTCTCTGGAAACACCATATATTTT. Residues: CASSDGTGALSGNTIYF.

The V and J genes are TRBV23-1 and TRBJ2-7; 10 bases match TRBD2. Being an ORF, TRBV23-1 has a function that is uncertain. The CDR3 covers 18 residues. V lost 0 bases and J lost 4; bases outside the gene matches: 12. CDR3: CASSQSPGRLAGAYEQYF. CDR3 DNA: TGCGCCAGCAGTCAATCCCCGGGTAGGCTAGCGGGAGCGTACGAGCAGTACTTC.

This clonotype was seen repeatedly, ten times or more. The rearrangement joins TRBV20-1 to TRBJ2-6; D not resolved. The CDR3 length is 18 residues. Germline loops: CDR1 DFQATT, CDR2 SNEGSKA (reference sequence). Trimming removed 0 bases at V and 1 base at J, with 16 bases between. The CDR3 coding sequence is TGCAGTGCTAGAGATTCCGTGACGGTTTCTTCTGGGGCCAACGTCCTGACTTTC. It specifies CSARDSVTVSSGANVLTF.